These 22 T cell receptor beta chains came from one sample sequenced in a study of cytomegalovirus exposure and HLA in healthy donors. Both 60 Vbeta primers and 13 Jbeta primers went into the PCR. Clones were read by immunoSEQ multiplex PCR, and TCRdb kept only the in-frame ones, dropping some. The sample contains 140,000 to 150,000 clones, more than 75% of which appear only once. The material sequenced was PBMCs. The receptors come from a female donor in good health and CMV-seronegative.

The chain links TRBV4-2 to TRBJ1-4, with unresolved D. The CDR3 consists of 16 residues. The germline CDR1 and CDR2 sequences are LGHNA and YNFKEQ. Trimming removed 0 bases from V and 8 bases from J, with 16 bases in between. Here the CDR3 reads CASSQEGQRSWEKLFF. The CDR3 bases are TGTGCCAGCAGCCAAGAGGGCCAGCGGAGTTGGGAAAAACTGTTTTTT.

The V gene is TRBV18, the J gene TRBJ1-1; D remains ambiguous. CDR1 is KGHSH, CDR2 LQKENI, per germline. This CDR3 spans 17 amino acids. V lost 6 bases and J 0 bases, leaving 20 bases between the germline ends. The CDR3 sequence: CASSQQPQVAVNTEAFF. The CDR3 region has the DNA TGTGCCAGCTCCCAACAACCTCAGGTCGCCGTGAACACTGAAGCTTTCTTT.

The CDR3 spells CASSIDTAPYNEQFF. The DNA for the CDR3 is TGTGCCAGTAGTATAGATACAGCTCCCTACAATGAGCAGTTCTTC. This chain connects TRBV19 to TRBJ2-1, with no clear D. The V end was cut by 0 bases, the J end by 2 bases, with 8 bases between. This CDR3 is built from 15 residues. In germline, CDR1 is LNHDA, CDR2 SQIVND (reference sequence).

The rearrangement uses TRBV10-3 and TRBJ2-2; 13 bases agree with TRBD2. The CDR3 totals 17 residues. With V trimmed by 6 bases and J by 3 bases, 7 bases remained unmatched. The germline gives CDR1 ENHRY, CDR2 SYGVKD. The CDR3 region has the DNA TGTGCCATCAGACCGGGACTAGCGGGACTTCACACCGGGGAGCTGTTTTTT. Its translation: CAIRPGLAGLHTGELFF.

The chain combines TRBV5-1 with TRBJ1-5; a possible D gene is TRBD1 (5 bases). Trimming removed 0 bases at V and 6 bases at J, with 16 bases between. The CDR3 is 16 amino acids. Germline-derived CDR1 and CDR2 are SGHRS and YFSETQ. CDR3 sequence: CASSLEWSRARQPQHF. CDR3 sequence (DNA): TGCGCCAGCAGCTTGGAATGGAGCAGGGCCCGTCAGCCCCAGCATTTT.

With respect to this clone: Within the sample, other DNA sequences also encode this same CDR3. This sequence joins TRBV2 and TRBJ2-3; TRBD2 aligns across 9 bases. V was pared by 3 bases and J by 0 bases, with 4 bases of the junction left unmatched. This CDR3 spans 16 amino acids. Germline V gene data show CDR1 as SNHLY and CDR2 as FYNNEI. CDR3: CASSEARGGSTDTQYF. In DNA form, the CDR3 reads TGTGCCAGCAGTGAGGCGCGGGGGGGGAGCACAGATACGCAGTATTTT. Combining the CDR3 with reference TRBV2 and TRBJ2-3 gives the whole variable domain EPEVTQTPSHQVTQMGQEVILRCVPISNHLYFYWYRQILGQKVEFLVSFYNNEISEKSEIFDDQFSVERPDGSNFTLKIRSTKLEDSAMYFCASSEARGGSTDTQYFGPGTRLTVL.

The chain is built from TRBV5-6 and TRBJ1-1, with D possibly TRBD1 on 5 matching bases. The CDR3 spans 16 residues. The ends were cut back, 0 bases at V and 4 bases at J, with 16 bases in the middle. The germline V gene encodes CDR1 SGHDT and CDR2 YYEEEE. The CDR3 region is CASSLGQYGFGTEAFF. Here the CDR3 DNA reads TGTGCCAGCAGCTTGGGACAGTATGGTTTCGGCACTGAAGCTTTCTTT.

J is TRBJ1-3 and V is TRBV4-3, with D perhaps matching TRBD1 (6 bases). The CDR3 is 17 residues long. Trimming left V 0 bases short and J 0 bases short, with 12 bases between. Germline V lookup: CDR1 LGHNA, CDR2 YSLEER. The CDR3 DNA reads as TGCGCCAGCAGCCAAGATTGGGGGCCAATCTCTGGAAACACCATATATTTT. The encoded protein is CASSQDWGPISGNTIYF.

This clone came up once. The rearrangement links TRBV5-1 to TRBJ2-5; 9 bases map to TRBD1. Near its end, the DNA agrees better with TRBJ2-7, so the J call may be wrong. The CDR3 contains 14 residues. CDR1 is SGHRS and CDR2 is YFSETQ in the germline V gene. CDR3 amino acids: CASSSGTGLYEQYF. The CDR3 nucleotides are TGCGCCAGCAGTTCCGGGACAGGGCTCTACGAGCAGTACTTC.

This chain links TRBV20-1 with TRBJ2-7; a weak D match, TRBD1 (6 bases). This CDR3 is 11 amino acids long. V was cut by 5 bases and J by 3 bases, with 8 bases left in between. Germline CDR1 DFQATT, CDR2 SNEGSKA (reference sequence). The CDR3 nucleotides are TGCAGTGCTTCACAGGGCTACGAGCAGTACTTC. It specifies CSASQGYEQYF.

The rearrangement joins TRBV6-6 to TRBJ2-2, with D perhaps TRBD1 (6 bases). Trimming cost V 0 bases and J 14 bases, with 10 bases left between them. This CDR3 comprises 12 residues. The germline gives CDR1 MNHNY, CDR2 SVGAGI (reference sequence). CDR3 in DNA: TGTGCCAGCAGTTACTCGTCTGGGACACTGTTTTTT. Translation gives CASSYSSGTLFF.

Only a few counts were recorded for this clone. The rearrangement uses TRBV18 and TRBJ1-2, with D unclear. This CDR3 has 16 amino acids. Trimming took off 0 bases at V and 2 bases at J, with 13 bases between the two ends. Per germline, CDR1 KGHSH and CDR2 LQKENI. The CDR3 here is CASSPPLYTKNYGYTF. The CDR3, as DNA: TGTGCCAGCTCACCACCCCTGTACACGAAGAACTATGGCTACACCTTC.

CDR3 nucleotide sequence: TGTGCCAGCAGCCAATCACGTAGCGATTACAATGAGCAGTTCTTC. It encodes CASSQSRSDYNEQFF. V and J are TRBV14 and TRBJ2-1, with D perhaps matching TRBD2 (5 bases). This CDR3 contains 15 residues. The germline V gene encodes CDR1 SGHDN and CDR2 FVKESK. Trimming shortened V by 2 bases and J by 4 bases, and 12 bases separated the two germline ends.

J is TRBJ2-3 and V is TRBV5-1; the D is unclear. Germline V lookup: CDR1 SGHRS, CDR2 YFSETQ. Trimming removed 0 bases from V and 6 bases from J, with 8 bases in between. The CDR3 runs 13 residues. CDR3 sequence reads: CASSLGSRDTQYF. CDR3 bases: TGCGCCAGCAGCTTGGGATCCAGGGATACGCAGTATTTT.

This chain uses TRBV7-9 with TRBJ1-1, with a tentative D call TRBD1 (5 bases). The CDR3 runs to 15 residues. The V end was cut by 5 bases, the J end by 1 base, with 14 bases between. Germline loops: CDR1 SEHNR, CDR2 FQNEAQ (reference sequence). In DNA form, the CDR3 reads TGTGCCAGCAGCCCCCGACAGATCCAGAACACTGAAGCTTTCTTT. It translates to CASSPRQIQNTEAFF.

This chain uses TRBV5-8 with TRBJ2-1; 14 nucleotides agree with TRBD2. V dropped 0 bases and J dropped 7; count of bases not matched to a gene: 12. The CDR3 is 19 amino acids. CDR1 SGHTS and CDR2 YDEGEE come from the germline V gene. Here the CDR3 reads CASSLGLAGGPPLVNEQFF. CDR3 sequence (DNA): TGTGCCAGCAGCTTGGGACTAGCGGGAGGGCCACCCCTAGTTAATGAGCAGTTCTTC.

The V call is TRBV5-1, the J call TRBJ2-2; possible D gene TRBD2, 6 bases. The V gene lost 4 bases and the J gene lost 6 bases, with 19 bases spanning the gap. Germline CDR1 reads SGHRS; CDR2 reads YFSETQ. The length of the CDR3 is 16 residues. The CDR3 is CASSPGDLQRAGELFF. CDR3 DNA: TGCGCCAGCAGCCCGGGGGACTTACAGCGCGCCGGGGAGCTGTTTTTT. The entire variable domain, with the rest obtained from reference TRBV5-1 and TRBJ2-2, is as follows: KAGVTQTPRYLIKTRGQQVTLSCSPISGHRSVSWYQQTPGQGLQFLFEYFSETQRNKGNFPGRFSGRQFSNSRSEMNVSTLELGDSALYLCASSPGDLQRAGELFFGEGSRLTVL.

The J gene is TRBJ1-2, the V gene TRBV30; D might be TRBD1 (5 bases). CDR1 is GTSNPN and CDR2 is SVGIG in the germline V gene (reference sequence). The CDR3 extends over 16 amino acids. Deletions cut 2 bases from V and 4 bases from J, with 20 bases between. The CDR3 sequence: CAWSKGLSPKGYGYTF. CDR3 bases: TGTGCCTGGAGTAAGGGACTGTCACCAAAGGGCTATGGCTACACCTTC.

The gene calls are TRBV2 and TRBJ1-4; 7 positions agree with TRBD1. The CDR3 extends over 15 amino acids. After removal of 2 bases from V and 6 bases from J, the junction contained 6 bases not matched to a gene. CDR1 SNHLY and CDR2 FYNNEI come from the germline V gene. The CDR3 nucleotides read TGTGCCAGCAGTGAACTCGGGCAGGGGGATGAAAAACTGTTTTTT. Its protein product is CASSELGQGDEKLFF. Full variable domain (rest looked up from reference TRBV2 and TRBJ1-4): EPEVTQTPSHQVTQMGQEVILRCVPISNHLYFYWYRQILGQKVEFLVSFYNNEISEKSEIFDDQFSVERPDGSNFTLKIRSTKLEDSAMYFCASSELGQGDEKLFFGSGTQLSVL.

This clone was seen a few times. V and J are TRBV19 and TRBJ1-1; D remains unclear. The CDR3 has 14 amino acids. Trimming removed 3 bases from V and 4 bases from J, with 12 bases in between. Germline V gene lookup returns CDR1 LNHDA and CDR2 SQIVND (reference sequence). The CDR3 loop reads CASSMGRPPTEAFF. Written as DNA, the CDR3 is TGTGCCAGTAGTATGGGCAGGCCCCCCACTGAAGCTTTCTTT.

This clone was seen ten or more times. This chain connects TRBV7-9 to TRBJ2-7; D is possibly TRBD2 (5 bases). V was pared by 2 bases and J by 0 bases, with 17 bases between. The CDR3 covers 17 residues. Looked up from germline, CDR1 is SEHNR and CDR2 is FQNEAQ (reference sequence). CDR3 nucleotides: TGTGCCAGCAGCTTAATTAATTCACAAGGGAGCTCCTACGAGCAGTACTTC. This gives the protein CASSLINSQGSSYEQYF.

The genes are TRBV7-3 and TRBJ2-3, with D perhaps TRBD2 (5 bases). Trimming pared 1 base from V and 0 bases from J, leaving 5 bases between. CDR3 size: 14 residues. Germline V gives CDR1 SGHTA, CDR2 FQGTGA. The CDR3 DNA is TGTGCCAGCAGCTTAAGAGGGAGCACAGATACGCAGTATTTT. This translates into CASSLRGSTDTQYF.